Given below is one T cell receptor beta chain in context. In the original workflow: Quantification of nucleated cells was approximated via reference gene primer amplification. Sequencing used immunoSEQ multiplex PCR; TCRdb keeps in-frame clones, though not all of them. Clone size and V and J calls were adopted from that table, with D and trimming inferred from the DNA. Among hundreds of thousands of clones listed, roughly 90% were seen once. The data stem from a study of blood T cell repertoires in COVID-19. Germline values: CDR1 MNHEY, CDR2 SMNVEV (reference sequence). The CDR3 loop spans 12 amino acids. Between the trimmed V and J ends, which lost 3 bases and 5 bases, there was a span of 5 bases.

The sequencing sample was made of peripheral blood. V is TRBV27 and J is TRBJ2-1; perhaps TRBD2 as D (5 bases). The TCR sequence derives from a woman between 45 and 60 years old with active or convalescent COVID-19. The CDR3 loop reads CASSFGDNEQFF. CDR3 coding DNA: TGTGCCAGCAGTTTCGGGGACAATGAGCAGTTCTTC.